Following are 25 T cell receptor beta chains from one sample sequenced in a study of post-analysis software for immune sequencing data. General study findings and limits: Four to six TRBV segments were more frequent in patients than controls; TRBV5-6, TRBV5-1 and TRBV20-1 belonged to this group.

Unique molecular identifiers had been added to the TCR beta cDNA libraries. From the PCR reads, TCRdb called clonotypes with MiXCR, one entry per CDR3 protein. The sample has roughly 200,000 distinct CDR3 sequences; around 30% are singletons. Their antigens remain unidentified. The sequenced sample consisted of blood. These TCRs come from a girl between 2 and 17 years old with multiple sclerosis.

This rearrangement joins TRBV5-1 to TRBJ2-2; weak D call: TRBD1 (5 bases). The CDR3 consists of 16 residues. Germline V gives CDR1 SGHRS, CDR2 YFSETQ. V dropped 3 bases and J dropped 3 bases, with 15 bases sitting between them. The CDR3 is CASSSRQRTDTGELFF. The CDR3 DNA follows: TGCGCCAGCAGCTCCCGACAGAGGACGGACACCGGGGAGCTGTTTTTT.

This clonotype was seen just once. This may be a read error: a much more frequent sequence differs by one nucleotide. This chain links TRBV6-5 with TRBJ2-7; tentatively, D is TRBD1 (6 bases). In germline, CDR1 is MNHEY, CDR2 SVGAGI. The CDR3 sequence is 15 residues long. CDR3 in DNA: TGTACCAGCAGTAATAAACAGGGACCAACCTACGAGCAGTACTTC. Residues: CTSSNKQGPTYEQYF.

This clonotype occurred many times. The chain recombines TRBV4-2 with TRBJ1-2, with 8 bases fitting TRBD1. V shed 3 bases and J 7 bases; nucleotides not matched to a gene: 7. The CDR3 is 14 residues long. The germline V gene encodes CDR1 LGHNA and CDR2 YNFKEQ. The CDR3 sequence is CASSHAGQAGGYTF. CDR3 in DNA: TGTGCCAGCAGCCATGCGGGACAGGCTGGTGGCTACACCTTC.

Only a few counts were recorded for this clonotype. The chain joins TRBV4-1 to TRBJ2-2; D is possibly TRBD1 or TRBD2 (6 bases each). Germline V gene data show CDR1 as MGHRA and CDR2 as YSYEKL. The CDR3 sequence is 16 residues long. Between the trimmed V and J ends, which lost 1 base and 5 bases, there was a span of 14 bases. For the CDR3, the DNA is TGCGCCAGCAGCCAAGTGCCGGGGGCGAGTACCGGGGAGCTGTTTTTT. This codes for CASSQVPGASTGELFF.

The table lists this clonotype with many counts. The chain uses TRBV5-1 and TRBJ1-5; tentatively, D is TRBD1 (5 bases). CDR1 is SGHRS, CDR2 YFSETQ, per germline. The CDR3 is 14 amino acids. V shed 0 bases and J shed 2 bases, with 6 bases lying between them. The CDR3 nucleotides read TGCGCCAGCAGCTTGGCGGGGGGCAATCAGCCCCAGCATTTT. Amino acid sequence: CASSLAGGNQPQHF.

As concerns this clonotype: This may be a read error: a much more frequent sequence differs by one nucleotide. The chain is built from TRBV7-2 and TRBJ2-1, with D hard to call. The J call may be wrong; the DNA end is better matched by TRBJ2-7. The germline gives CDR1 SGHTA, CDR2 FQGNSA. The CDR3 is 14 residues long. The CDR3 loop is CASSLGFSYNEQYF. In nucleotides, the CDR3 is TGTGCCAGCAGCTTAGGGTTCTCCTACAATGAGCAGTACTTC.

This clonotype was recorded a few times. V is TRBV18 and J is TRBJ1-1; tentative D call: TRBD1 (5 bases). This CDR3 contains 14 residues. Germline-derived CDR1 and CDR2 are KGHSH and LQKENI. With 6 bases removed from V and 3 bases from J, the gap between germline ends came to 14 bases. As DNA, the CDR3 is TGTGCCAGCTCTCGCAGGGTAGAAGACACTGAAGCTTTCTTT. It yields the protein CASSRRVEDTEAFF.

In regard to this clonotype: A read error may be the cause here, since a much bigger clone is one base away. The chain recombines TRBV12-3 or TRBV12-4 with TRBJ2-7; no firm D call. The end of the DNA is better explained by TRBJ2-5, so the J call may be wrong. The CDR3 consists of 13 residues. In DNA form, the CDR3 reads TGTGCCAGCAGTACGGACGTGGGCCGGACCCAGTACTTC. As protein: CASSTDVGRTQYF.

To note about this clonotype: It may be a read error: a sequence one base away is much more abundant. This rearrangement joins TRBV7-9 to TRBJ2-7, with D unclear. The tail of the sequence fits TRBJ2-5 better, so the J call may be wrong. Germline assignment: CDR1 SEHNR and CDR2 FQNEAQ (reference sequence). The CDR3 has 10 amino acids. The CDR3 reads CVSSFETQYF. CDR3 nucleotide sequence: TGTGTCAGCAGCTTTGAGACCCAGTACTTC.

The sample holds many counts of this clonotype. The genes are TRBV5-5 and TRBJ1-2; D is unresolved. Trimming left V 5 bases short and J 2 bases short, with 13 bases between. The germline V gene has CDR1 SGHKS and CDR2 YYEKEE (reference sequence). The CDR3 spans 14 residues. Written as DNA, the CDR3 is TGTGCCAGCAGAATAGACACGGCCAACTATGGCTACACCTTC. It specifies CASRIDTANYGYTF.

V gene TRBV20-1 combines with J gene TRBJ2-1, with D perhaps matching TRBD1 (5 bases). The J call may be mistaken, given a closer DNA end match to TRBJ2-7. From germline, CDR1 is DFQATT and CDR2 SNEGSKA (reference sequence). The CDR3 is 12 amino acids. This CDR3 reads CSARNQGSEQYF. CDR3 coding DNA: TGCAGTGCTAGGAACCAGGGATCCGAGCAGTACTTC.

This clonotype has ten or more counts. This chain uses TRBV5-1 with TRBJ2-5; D not certain. Germline V gives CDR1 SGHRS, CDR2 YFSETQ. Trimming took 0 bases from V and 5 from J, leaving 2 bases between them. The CDR3 length is 11 residues. The CDR3 reads CASSLAETQYF. Written as DNA, the CDR3 is TGCGCCAGCAGCTTGGCTGAGACCCAGTACTTC.

This clonotype was counted at least ten times. This chain joins TRBV5-1 and TRBJ1-2, with TRBD1 matching over 10 bases. The CDR3 runs 14 residues. CDR1 is SGHRS and CDR2 is YFSETQ in the germline V gene. Germline trimming cut 5 bases from V and 7 bases from J; bases unmatched to any gene: 8. CDR3 nucleotide sequence: TGCGCCAGCAGGGACAGACAGGGGGCAGGTGGCTACACCTTC. Its translation: CASRDRQGAGGYTF.

This clonotype occurred many times. This chain links TRBV20-1 with TRBJ2-5; no definite D call. Trimming removed 4 bases at V and 5 bases at J, with 17 bases between. Germline CDR1 reads DFQATT; CDR2 reads SNEGSKA (reference sequence). The CDR3 length is 14 residues. The CDR3 here is CSAIDSEMGETQYF. Here the CDR3 DNA reads TGCAGTGCTATCGACTCCGAAATGGGGGAGACCCAGTACTTC.

In regard to this clonotype: The junction differs from germline at one of its ends, possibly a read error. The rearrangement links TRBV9 to TRBJ1-2; the D gene is possibly TRBD1 (5 bases). CDR3 length: 16 residues. Germline CDR1 SGDLS, CDR2 YYNGEE. CDR3 sequence: CAGSVGDSIAWDGYTF. The CDR3 DNA follows: TGTGCCGGCAGCGTAGGGGACTCGATCGCATGGGATGGCTACACCTTC.

The chain has TRBV10-3 and TRBJ2-7, with 7 bases fitting TRBD2. CDR1 and CDR2 (germline): ENHRY, SYGVKD. This CDR3 region has 14 residues. Losses at the gene ends were 2 bases for V and 3 bases for J; bases not matched to a gene: 4. The CDR3 region has the DNA TGTGCCATCAGTGAGACTAGCGAGCACTACGAGCAGTACTTC. This codes for CAISETSEHYEQYF.

This clonotype was counted between two and nine times. The chain has TRBV20-1 and TRBJ1-1, with D unresolved. Germline V gene sequence: CDR1 DFQATT, CDR2 SNEGSKA (reference sequence). With 3 bases removed from V and 7 bases from J, the gap between germline ends came to 15 bases. CDR3 length: 13 amino acids. In nucleotides, the CDR3 is TGCAGTGCTAGGGCTCGGACTCGAGGTGAAGCTTTCTTT. Protein: CSARARTRGEAFF.

This chain connects TRBV20-1 to TRBJ2-7, with TRBD1 as a possible D gene (5 bases). CDR1 is DFQATT and CDR2 is SNEGSKA in the germline V gene (reference sequence). Trimming shortened V by 0 bases and J by 6 bases, and 30 bases separated the two germline ends. This CDR3 region has 19 residues. The CDR3 DNA is TGCAGTGCTAGAGATTTTCAAGAAGGCCTAAAGGGGCTAATGAGCGAGCAGTACTTC. Its translation: CSARDFQEGLKGLMSEQYF.

The table lists this clonotype with a few counts. This rearrangement joins TRBV5-1 to TRBJ1-6, with D perhaps TRBD1 (6 bases). Germline CDR1 and CDR2: SGHRS and YFSETQ. This CDR3 spans 17 amino acids. Trimming took 0 bases from V and 7 from J, leaving 17 bases between them. CDR3 protein: CASSLGRGQVGNSPLHF. DNA for the CDR3: TGCGCCAGCAGCTTGGGCCGGGGGCAGGTGGGGAATTCACCCCTCCACTTT.

This clonotype was seen a few times. V gene TRBV7-2 combines with J gene TRBJ1-3, with 7 bases that match TRBD1. The CDR3 is made up of 14 amino acids. Per the germline V gene, CDR1 is SGHTA and CDR2 is FQGNSA. J gave up 4 bases and V 5 bases, and 5 bases lay outside the gene matches. CDR3 in amino acids: CASSHDRVGNTIYF. In nucleotides, the CDR3 is TGTGCCAGCAGCCATGACAGGGTCGGAAACACCATATATTTT.

At least ten counts were recorded for this clonotype. This rearrangement joins TRBV5-1 to TRBJ2-7; maybe TRBD2 (6 bases). Trimming pared 4 bases from V and 0 bases from J, leaving 14 bases between. Germline V gives CDR1 SGHRS, CDR2 YFSETQ. The CDR3 has 15 residues. DNA of the CDR3: TGCGCCAGCAGCGCCACATGGGACTCCTCCTACGAGCAGTACTTC. It codes for CASSATWDSSYEQYF.

The chain has TRBV20-1 and TRBJ1-1, with D tentatively TRBD1 (5 bases). This CDR3 spans 15 amino acids. Germline lookup yields CDR1 DFQATT and CDR2 SNEGSKA (reference sequence). V lost 0 bases and J lost 5, with 16 bases in between. Here the CDR3 reads CSARDKGTPGTEAFF. In nucleotides, the CDR3 is TGCAGTGCTAGAGATAAGGGGACCCCAGGGACTGAAGCTTTCTTT.

The sample holds many counts of this clonotype. The chain is built from TRBV3-1 and TRBJ2-1, with TRBD2 matching 10 bases. From germline, CDR1 is LGHDT and CDR2 YNNKEL (reference sequence). V lost 1 base and J lost 5; bases outside the gene matches: 8. The CDR3 totals 17 residues. In nucleotides, the CDR3 is TGTGCCAGCAGCCAAGTTGAAGCGGGAGGGCCCAACAATGAGCAGTTCTTC. Translation gives CASSQVEAGGPNNEQFF.

This clonotype was recorded a few times. The chain employs TRBV4-1 and TRBJ2-2; D gene unclear. Trimming shortened V by 1 base and J by 6 bases, and 9 bases separated the two germline ends. Germline assignment: CDR1 MGHRA and CDR2 YSYEKL. This CDR3 is built from 14 residues. In DNA, the CDR3 is TGCGCCAGCAGCCAAGTTCCCCAACCCGGGGAGCTGTTTTTT. This codes for CASSQVPQPGELFF.

The chain joins TRBV29-1 to TRBJ1-1; D uncertain. The CDR3 covers 14 residues. The V end lost 5 bases, the J end lost 1 base, and 14 bases lay between the germline ends. Germline loops: CDR1 SQVTM, CDR2 ANQGSEA. The CDR3: CSVHPTGRNTEAFF. CDR3 nucleotide sequence: TGCAGCGTTCATCCAACGGGTCGGAACACTGAAGCTTTCTTT.